This record concerns one TCR beta chain sequence. This clone has a handful of counts. It lacks a known antigen. No much larger clone is present one base from it, and per-base qualities are unavailable. The CDR3 measures 15 amino acids from cysteine to phenylalanine. The kept DNA is CDR3 alone, 45 bases in frame from the first base. CDR1 and CDR2, per the germline V gene, are SNHLY and FYNNEI. V loses 3 bases, J loses 4 bases, and the germline ends lie 16 bases apart. This sample was included in a study of CD8+ T cells in alopecia areata listed by TCRdb under 2018. Broadly, across the study: The treated patients took part in an open-label pilot trial in which moderate-to-severe alopecia areata was treated with oral tofacitinib at 5 to 10 mg twice daily. Patients stayed on tofacitinib for 6 to 18 months and then had 6 months of follow-up off drug so that delayed response and recurrence could be assessed. In treated patients, disease severity was measured using the SALT score, which gives the percentage of scalp surface area affected. High-throughput TCRbeta sequencing was used to examine T cell clonal expansion in alopecia areata in both the C3H/HeJ mouse model and human patients. Scalp tissue and sorted CD4+ and CD8+ peripheral blood T cells from patchy and totalis/universalis alopecia areata patients and from healthy controls were covered by human TCRbeta sequencing. Tofacitinib-treated patients had biopsies at baseline and at 4 and 24 weeks of treatment, with a later scalp biopsy in several patients. Scalp clonality was compared among normal scalp (n=4), patchy alopecia areata scalp (n=8), and alopecia totalis/universalis scalp (n=8). The RNA source kit depended on sample type: the PAXgene miRNA kit for fixed scalp, the miRNeasy kit for PBMCs, and the RNeasy kit for mouse skin. TCRbeta CDR3 regions were amplified by immunoSEQ multiplex PCR using 35 Vbeta forward and 13 Jbeta reverse primers.

Library construction relied on the immunoSEQ multiplex PCR assay. To provide template for TCR sequencing, every sample had RNA extracted and reverse transcribed into cDNA. First-strand cDNA was synthesized with SuperScript III using a 2:1 mix of oligo-dT and random hexamers. A synthetic immune receptor repertoire was used to gauge amplification bias, and whatever bias remained was removed computationally. In the authors' own workflow: Raw reads were preprocessed to remove errors, and CDR3 was defined by IMGT conventions from the conserved cysteine to phenylalanine. Clonality was calculated as 1 minus Shannon entropy normalized by log2 of the number of productive unique TCRs. Whether scalp clones were CD4 or CD8 was inferred by matching scalp TCRbeta sequences against CD4 and CD8 repertoires sorted from blood. TCRdb retrieved this table from immuneACCESS and kept in-frame rearrangements only. Not all clones are present; in checked studies, unresolved V genes account for under half, and no reason is known for the remainder. V, J and clone size are those of that table, while D and trimming were read from the DNA. The sample profile shows about 210,000 clones; around two fifths of them were found once. The ten largest clonotypes hold 0.48% of the sample.

Reading the label with the study, this specimen's treatment or condition is: oral pan-JAK inhibitor, 5-10 mg twice daily. Lesional scalp punch biopsies and peripheral blood were obtained from alopecia areata patients. After PBMCs were isolated by density centrifugation and stained for CD3, CD4 and CD8, a FACSAria was used to sort CD4+ and CD8+ T cells. Points the paper makes about the study in general: Unlike mouse skin, which is dominated by gammadelta T cells, normal human skin has resident alphabeta T cells that are also sequenced, and this complicates analysis of the scalp TCR repertoire. Many expanded lesional clones persisted in scalp and blood during tofacitinib treatment, which may partly explain relapse after stopping treatment. Lesional scalp, especially in alopecia totalis/universalis, showed higher clonality and more expanded CD8+ clones than normal scalp, suggesting antigenic drive. Shared TCR sequences between patients were less evident than in mice, which may be partly attributable to HLA diversity in the patient population. Because the treated cohort was small and included a single nonresponder, larger studies are needed to assess links between baseline CD8+ expansion and response. With tofacitinib, both scalp clonality and the number of expanded CD8+ clones among the top 100 scalp clones went down significantly.

The clonotype was recovered from a human donor with alopecia areata. The sequence is built from TRBV2 and TRBJ2-7; TRBD2 is possibly the D segment (7 matching bases). The specimen was CD4+ T cells sorted from blood, collected around week 34, from a patient treated with tofacitinib. The CDR3 corresponds to CASSERGRSSYEQYF. The DNA reads as follows: TGTGCCAGCAGTGAGCGGGGGCGGAGCTCGTACGAGCAGTACTTC.